This T cell receptor (beta chain) is drawn from a study of monozygotic twins with inflammatory bowel disease. Researchers used template switching to add UMIs featuring a 6-nucleotide sample barcode. Reanalyzing the 5' RACE reads, TCRdb keeps one entry per CDR3 protein, without DNA. This table holds approximately 420,000 distinct CDR3 sequences. The CDR3 spans 15 residues. CDR1 and CDR2 from the germline V gene are SEHNR and FQNEAQ (reference sequence). V is TRBV7-9 and J is TRBJ2-2; there is no DNA to check the TCRdb D call of TRBD1. This clonotype was sampled from a human donor with ulcerative colitis or Crohn's disease, or a healthy co-twin of an affected twin (not recorded which). Sequenced input: blood. The CDR3 sequence is CASSAGIYITGELFF.